Each of the 27 T cell receptor beta chains below was sequenced from the same sample in a study of blood T cell repertoires in COVID-19. Here immunoSEQ multiplex PCR was the method, and the copy in TCRdb shows in-frame clones only, minus some. The data contain about 120,000 clones, 75% to 90% of them singletons. The sequencing input was peripheral blood. All receptors come from a woman between 65 and 79 years old with acute or convalescent COVID-19.

V gene TRBV7-9 combines with J gene TRBJ2-1, with unresolved D. Germline V CDR1 and CDR2: SEHNR, FQNEAQ (reference sequence). This CDR3 is 15 amino acids long. V was shortened by 0 bases and J by 3 bases, with 9 bases between the two germline ends. Written as DNA, the CDR3 is TGTGCCAGCAGCTTAGCCTCGGTCCTCTACAATGAGCAGTTCTTC. Translated, it gives CASSLASVLYNEQFF.

The chain uses TRBV6-5 and TRBJ2-3, with 11 bases identical to TRBD2. Germline V gives CDR1 MNHEY, CDR2 SVGAGI. The J segment lost 4 bases and the V segment lost 4 bases, leaving 4 bases of the junction unmatched. The CDR3 is made up of 15 amino acids. CDR3: CASSLAGGRSDTQYF. In DNA form, the CDR3 reads TGTGCCAGCAGTTTAGCGGGGGGGCGTTCAGATACGCAGTATTTT.

The chain employs TRBV6-5 and TRBJ2-3; 8 positions agree with TRBD1. This CDR3 spans 13 amino acids. Looked up from germline, CDR1 is MNHEY and CDR2 is SVGAGI. With V trimmed by 7 bases and J by 3 bases, 3 bases remained unmatched. The CDR3 is CASTGQGTDTQYF. CDR3 DNA: TGTGCCAGCACCGGACAGGGAACAGATACGCAGTATTTT.

The chain uses TRBV5-1 and TRBJ1-2, with no clear D. CDR3 length: 15 residues. V was clipped by 2 bases and J by 0 bases, with 11 bases between them. In germline, CDR1 is SGHRS, CDR2 YFSETQ. The CDR3 DNA is TGCGCCAGCAGCTTTAGTACGGGGACTAACTATGGCTACACCTTC. Translated, it gives CASSFSTGTNYGYTF.

This CDR3 is CASSGAPNNEQFF. CDR3 nucleotides: TGTGCCAGCAGCGGGGCACCCAACAATGAGCAGTTCTTC. The chain employs TRBV9 and TRBJ2-1; D gene unclear. This CDR3 spans 13 amino acids. Per germline, CDR1 SGDLS and CDR2 YYNGEE. Trimming left V 3 bases short and J 5 bases short, with 9 bases between.

This rearrangement joins TRBV7-2 to TRBJ2-1; the D gene is possibly TRBD2 (6 bases). Germline V gene data show CDR1 as SGHTA and CDR2 as FQGNSA. CDR3 length: 13 residues. V gave up 3 bases and J gave up 5 bases, with 8 bases separating them. CDR3 region: CASSLAGNNEQFF. CDR3 coding DNA: TGTGCCAGCAGCTTGGCGGGGAACAATGAGCAGTTCTTC.

This clone was seen only a few times. The chain links TRBV27 to TRBJ1-2, with 8 bases matching TRBD1. This CDR3 is 13 amino acids long. V trimming: 4 bases; J trimming: 8 bases; junction bases outside the gene matches: 6. Germline lookup yields CDR1 MNHEY and CDR2 SMNVEV (reference sequence). The CDR3 is CASSYRTGQGYTF. CDR3 DNA sequence: TGTGCCAGCAGTTACCGGACAGGGCAAGGCTACACCTTC.

The chain carries TRBV5-3 and TRBJ1-5, with D possibly being TRBD1 (5 bases). TRBV5-3 is marked as an open reading frame, function uncertain. Trimming cost V 4 bases and J 7 bases, with 18 bases left between them. This CDR3 has 15 amino acids. CDR3 protein: CARSLRGGARQPQHF. As DNA, the CDR3 is TGTGCCAGAAGCCTGAGGGGAGGGGCACGGCAGCCCCAGCATTTT.

V is TRBV21-1 and J is TRBJ1-1; the table calls TRBD1, which could not be checked here. TRBV21-1 is a pseudogene locus. CDR3 length: 11 residues. The CDR3, as DNA: TGTGCCAGCGCAGGGGGCCCTGAAGCTTTCTTT. Translating it yields CASAGGPEAFF.

This clone was recorded once. The genes are TRBV7-2 and TRBJ1-6, with TRBD1 identical over 9 bases. This CDR3 has 17 residues. Germline CDR1 SGHTA, CDR2 FQGNSA. Trimming at V came to 1 base and at J to 8 bases, leaving 9 bases not matched to a gene. CDR3 sequence: CASSLVIGQGFDSPLHF. CDR3 nucleotide sequence: TGTGCCAGCAGCTTAGTTATAGGACAGGGGTTTGATTCACCCCTCCACTTT.

The rearrangement links TRBV11-2 to TRBJ1-2; TRBD1 is a possible D gene (6 bases). This CDR3 is built from 16 residues. The germline V and J ends were trimmed by 4 bases and 7 bases, with 22 bases remaining between them. Germline V gene lookup returns CDR1 SGHAT and CDR2 FQNNGV. The DNA for the CDR3 is TGTGCCAGCAGCTATGTGTCTTGGGGGCGAGGTTCTGGCTACACCTTC. Translated, it gives CASSYVSWGRGSGYTF.

The chain combines TRBV7-9 with TRBJ2-4; 10 nucleotides match TRBD2. CDR1 and CDR2 from the germline V gene are SEHNR and FQNEAQ (reference sequence). J was trimmed by 15 bases and V by 1 base; bases with no gene match: 6. The CDR3 is made up of 13 amino acids. The CDR3 coding sequence is TGTGCCAGCAGCTTAGGAGGTAGCGGGGGGTCGTACTTC. This translates into CASSLGGSGGSYF.

The chain recombines TRBV5-1 with TRBJ2-7; 9 bases align to TRBD1. The CDR3 is 13 amino acids. V dropped 0 bases and J dropped 7; count of bases not matched to a gene: 2. Germline values: CDR1 SGHRS, CDR2 YFSETQ. CDR3 nucleotide sequence: TGCGCCAGCAGCTTGGGGACAGGGGAAGAGCAGTACTTC. Translated: CASSLGTGEEQYF.

V is TRBV18 and J is TRBJ1-3; 9 bases fit TRBD1. From germline, CDR1 is KGHSH and CDR2 LQKENI. V lost 3 bases and J lost 6; bases outside the gene matches: 6. The CDR3 covers 15 residues. CDR3 sequence: CASSPRTGVENTIYF. DNA for the CDR3: TGTGCCAGCTCACCGAGGACAGGGGTCGAAAACACCATATATTTT. The full variable domain, rest sourced from reference TRBV18 and TRBJ1-3, is NAGVMQNPRHLVRRRGQEARLRCSPMKGHSHVYWYRQLPEEGLKFMVYLQKENIIDESGMPKERFSAEFPKEGPSILRIQQVVRGDSAAYFCASSPRTGVENTIYFGEGSWLTVV.

The rearrangement links TRBV5-1 to TRBJ1-1; D perhaps matches TRBD1 (5 bases). There are 14 residues in the CDR3. Germline CDR1 reads SGHRS; CDR2 reads YFSETQ. Deletions cut 4 bases from V and 4 bases from J, with 14 bases between. The CDR3 loop reads CASSPQGQATEAFF. The DNA for the CDR3 is TGCGCCAGCAGCCCGCAGGGTCAGGCCACTGAAGCTTTCTTT.

This sequence joins TRBV10-3 and TRBJ1-5; 11 bases match TRBD1. Germline assignment: CDR1 ENHRY and CDR2 SYGVKD. After removal of 10 bases from V and 5 bases from J, the junction contained 7 bases not matched to a gene. This CDR3 is 14 amino acids long. The CDR3, as DNA: TGTGCCACCTGTTCGGGACAGGGGGATCAGCCCCAGCATTTT. It translates to CATCSGQGDQPQHF.

This clone was seen more than once but under ten times. V and J are TRBV12-3 or TRBV12-4 and TRBJ2-7; TRBD1 agrees at 7 bases. The CDR3 consists of 13 residues. After removal of 3 bases from V and 7 bases from J, the junction contained 6 bases not matched to a gene. The DNA for the CDR3 is TGTGCCAGCAGTTTTACAGGGGCCTGGGAGCAGTACTTC. It yields the protein CASSFTGAWEQYF.

The chain couples TRBV12-3 or TRBV12-4 to TRBJ1-6; tentatively, D is TRBD1 (6 bases). CDR3 length equals 13 residues. V lost 3 bases and J lost 13, with 13 bases in between. CDR3 in DNA: TGTGCCAGCAGTTTGGGGTGGGGGGGCCCCCTCCACTTT. As protein: CASSLGWGGPLHF.

The rearrangement uses TRBV12-3 or TRBV12-4 and TRBJ1-1, with no clear D. The CDR3 consists of 13 residues. Trimming pared 6 bases from V and 4 bases from J, leaving 12 bases between. The CDR3 bases are TGTGCCAGCAGCCTCGGGAGGGTCACTGAAGCTTTCTTT. It encodes CASSLGRVTEAFF.

The chain uses TRBV9 and TRBJ2-1, with TRBD2 as a possible D gene (6 bases). Trimming took 2 bases from V and 0 from J, leaving 12 bases between them. Germline V gene sequence: CDR1 SGDLS, CDR2 YYNGEE. CDR3 size: 16 residues. The CDR3 sequence is CASSVKRASSYNEQFF. CDR3 sequence (DNA): TGTGCCAGCAGCGTCAAGCGGGCGAGCTCCTACAATGAGCAGTTCTTC. Looking up the rest from reference TRBV9 and TRBJ2-1 gives the full variable domain: DSGVTQTPKHLITATGQRVTLRCSPRSGDLSVYWYQQSLDQGLQFLIQYYNGEERAKGNILERFSAQQFPDLHSELNLSSLELGDSALYFCASSVKRASSYNEQFFGPGTRLTVL.

This clone was seen a single time. This chain joins TRBV30 and TRBJ1-2; TRBD1 is a possible D gene (5 bases). The CDR3 contains 12 residues. V was pared by 5 bases and J by 4 bases, with 11 bases between. Germline values: CDR1 GTSNPN, CDR2 SVGIG (reference sequence). This chain's CDR3 is CAWWGRSYGYTF. In nucleotides, the CDR3 is TGTGCCTGGTGGGGGAGGAGCTATGGCTACACCTTC.

The V and J genes are TRBV2 and TRBJ1-5; D gene ambiguous. Deletions cut 0 bases from V and 4 bases from J, with 10 bases between. This CDR3 is 15 amino acids long. Germline CDR1 is SNHLY and CDR2 is FYNNEI. CDR3 sequence reads: CASSEASSHNQPQHF. The DNA of the CDR3 is TGTGCCAGCAGTGAAGCGTCCAGTCATAATCAGCCCCAGCATTTT.

V and J are TRBV28 and TRBJ1-1; D might be TRBD1 (6 bases). V was trimmed by 6 bases and J by 8 bases, leaving 22 bases between them. The germline V gene encodes CDR1 MDHEN and CDR2 SYDVKM. This CDR3 has 15 amino acids. The CDR3 region has the DNA TGTGCCAGCAGCTTCTACCTTGGACAGAGACCAGAAGCTTTCTTT. Amino acids: CASSFYLGQRPEAFF.

This clone appeared a single time. The gene calls are TRBV18 and TRBJ2-1; TRBD2 aligns across 14 bases. Germline loops: CDR1 KGHSH, CDR2 LQKENI. The V segment lost 1 base and the J segment 6 bases; nucleotides outside the gene matches: 2. The CDR3 length is 16 residues. The CDR3 DNA is TGTGCCAGCTCACCACTGACTAGCGGGGGGGCCAATGAGCAGTTCTTC. It translates to CASSPLTSGGANEQFF. The full variable domain, completed using reference TRBV18 and TRBJ2-1, is NAGVMQNPRHLVRRRGQEARLRCSPMKGHSHVYWYRQLPEEGLKFMVYLQKENIIDESGMPKERFSAEFPKEGPSILRIQQVVRGDSAAYFCASSPLTSGGANEQFFGPGTRLTVL.

A few counts support this clone. This rearrangement joins TRBV11-2 to TRBJ1-3; D not resolved. The V end lost 4 bases, the J end lost 4 bases, and 17 bases lay between the germline ends. The CDR3 is 16 residues long. The germline V gene encodes CDR1 SGHAT and CDR2 FQNNGV. The CDR3: CASSSRVSERGNTIYF. The CDR3 DNA reads TGTGCCAGCAGCTCCCGGGTCTCGGAGAGAGGAAACACCATATATTTT.

This clone was counted a few times. In DNA, the CDR3 is TGTGCCAGCTGGGCGCCCGCACGGACTGAAGCTTTCTTT. It translates to CASWAPARTEAFF. The chain is built from TRBV6-5 and TRBJ1-1; D is unclear. The CDR3 is made up of 13 amino acids. Trimming took off 8 bases at V and 5 bases at J, with 15 bases between the two ends. Looked up from germline, CDR1 is MNHEY and CDR2 is SVGAGI.

This rearrangement joins TRBV11-3 to TRBJ1-4; D is perhaps TRBD1 (5 bases). The CDR3 has 15 amino acids. Germline V CDR1 and CDR2: SGHNT, YENEEA. The V end was cut by 4 bases, the J end by 0 bases, with 9 bases between. This CDR3 is CASSYRISTNEKLFF. DNA of the CDR3: TGTGCCAGCAGCTACAGGATTTCAACTAATGAAAAACTGTTTTTT.